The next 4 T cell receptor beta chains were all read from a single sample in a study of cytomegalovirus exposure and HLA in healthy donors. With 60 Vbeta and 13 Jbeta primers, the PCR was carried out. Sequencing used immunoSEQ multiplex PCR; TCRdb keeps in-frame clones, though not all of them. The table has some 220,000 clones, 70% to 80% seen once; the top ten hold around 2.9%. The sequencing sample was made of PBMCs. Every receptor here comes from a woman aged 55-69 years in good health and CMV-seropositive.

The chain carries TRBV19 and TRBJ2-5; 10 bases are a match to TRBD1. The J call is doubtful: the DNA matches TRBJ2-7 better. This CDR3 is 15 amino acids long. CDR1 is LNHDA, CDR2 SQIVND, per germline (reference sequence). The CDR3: CASSITGTGAYEQYF. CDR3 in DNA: TGTGCCAGTAGTATAACCGGGACAGGGGCCTACGAGCAGTACTTC.

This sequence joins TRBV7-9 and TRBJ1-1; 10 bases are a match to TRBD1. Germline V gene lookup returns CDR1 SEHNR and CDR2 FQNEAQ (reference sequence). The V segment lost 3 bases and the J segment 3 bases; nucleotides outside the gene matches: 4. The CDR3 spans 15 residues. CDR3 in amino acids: CASSFWTGGDTEAFF. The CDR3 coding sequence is TGTGCCAGCAGCTTCTGGACAGGGGGTGACACTGAAGCTTTCTTT.

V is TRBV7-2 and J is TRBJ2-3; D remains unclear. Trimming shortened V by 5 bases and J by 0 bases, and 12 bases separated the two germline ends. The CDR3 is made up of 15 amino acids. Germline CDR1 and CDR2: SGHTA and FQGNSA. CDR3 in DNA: TGTGCCAGCAGCCCGCGGCCAGCTAGCACAGATACGCAGTATTTT. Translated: CASSPRPASTDTQYF. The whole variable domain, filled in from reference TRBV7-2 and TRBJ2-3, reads GAGVSQSPSNKVTEKGKDVELRCDPISGHTALYWYRQSLGQGLEFLIYFQGNSAPDKSGLPSDRFSAERTGGSVSTLTIQRTQQEDSAVYLCASSPRPASTDTQYFGPGTRLTVL.

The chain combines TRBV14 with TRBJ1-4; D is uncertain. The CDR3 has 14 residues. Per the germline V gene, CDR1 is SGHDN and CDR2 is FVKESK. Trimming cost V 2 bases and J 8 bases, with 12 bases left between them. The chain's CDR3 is CASSQHLVGEKLFF. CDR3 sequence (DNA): TGTGCCAGCAGCCAACACTTAGTCGGGGAAAAACTGTTTTTT. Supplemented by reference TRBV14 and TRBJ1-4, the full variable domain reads EAGVTQFPSHSVIEKGQTVTLRCDPISGHDNLYWYRRVMGKEIKFLLHFVKESKQDESGMPNNRFLAERTGGTYSTLKVQPAELEDSGVYFCASSQHLVGEKLFFGSGTQLSVL.